What follows are 28 T cell receptor beta chains derived from one specimen sequenced in a study of T cells in Graves' hyperthyroidism and ophthalmopathy. TCR beta CDR3 sequences were amplified from RNA transcripts. During a first-round RT-PCR of the TCR CDR3, the HTBI primer set was used. Each CDR3 protein is one row after TCRdb ran MiXCR on the multiplex PCR reads. The sample shows about half a million distinct CDR3 sequences, about 16% of them seen only once. Sequencing was performed on blood. These receptors were taken from a woman in her 30s with Graves' ophthalmopathy.

With respect to this clonotype: Germline and junction disagree at one end, which may indicate a read error. The V call is TRBV4-3, the J call TRBJ1-4; weak D call: TRBD1 (5 bases). CDR3 length: 15 residues. From germline, CDR1 is LGHNA and CDR2 YSLEER. This CDR3 is CASSQDLGLNEKPFF. Here the CDR3 DNA reads TGCGCCAGCAGCCAAGATTTGGGACTCAATGAAAAACCGTTTTTT.

On this clonotype itself: This may arise from a read error, as a much more abundant clone is one base away. CDR3 amino acids: CASSLRSQGEDYEQYF. CDR3 DNA: TGCGCCAGCAGCTTGAGATCCCAGGGGGAAGACTACGAGCAGTACTTC. The chain joins TRBV5-1 to TRBJ2-7; 7 nucleotides match TRBD1. The CDR3 totals 16 residues. The V and J ends lost 1 base and 3 bases, in that order; junction bases with no gene match: 10. Germline V CDR1 and CDR2: SGHRS, YFSETQ.

The rearrangement links TRBV6-2 or TRBV6-3 to TRBJ2-7; 7 positions agree with TRBD1. The ends lost 5 bases at V and 2 bases at J; junction bases unmatched: 6. Looked up from germline, CDR1 is MNHEY and CDR2 is SVGEGT. The CDR3 runs to 14 residues. CDR3 sequence (DNA): TGTGCCAGCAGTCACCGGGACAGCCCCTACGAGCAGTACTTC. This translates into CASSHRDSPYEQYF.

V and J are TRBV6-1 and TRBJ2-3, with no clear D. V lost 2 bases and J lost 6, with 12 bases in between. Per germline, CDR1 MNHNS and CDR2 SASEGT. The CDR3 runs 14 residues. Here the CDR3 reads CASSETALVDTQYF. CDR3 sequence (DNA): TGTGCCAGCAGTGAAACGGCCCTAGTGGATACGCAGTATTTT.

V is TRBV4-1 and J is TRBJ2-4, with 10 bases aligning to TRBD2. The J segment lost 6 bases and the V segment lost 4 bases, leaving 15 bases of the junction unmatched. Germline V gene data show CDR1 as MGHRA and CDR2 as YSYEKL. The CDR3 extends over 18 amino acids. For the CDR3, the DNA is TGCGCCAGCAGCCCGCGAGGTAGCGGGGGGACGACGGGAAACATTCAGTACTTC. Its protein is CASSPRGSGGTTGNIQYF.

Many counts were recorded for this clonotype. The rearrangement links TRBV12-3 or TRBV12-4 to TRBJ2-5; tentatively, D is TRBD1 or TRBD2 (6 bases each). CDR3 length equals 14 residues. The V and J ends lost 6 bases and 5 bases respectively, with 16 bases between them. The CDR3 DNA sequence: TGTGCCAGCAGACCGTATAGGGGGGACGAGACCCAGTACTTC. Residues: CASRPYRGDETQYF.

This clonotype was seen many times. The V gene is TRBV27, the J gene TRBJ2-7; the D gene is possibly TRBD1 (7 bases). The V gene's germline CDR1 is MNHEY and CDR2 SMNVEV (reference sequence). The CDR3 extends over 14 amino acids. Trimming cost V 3 bases and J 3 bases, with 12 bases left between them. The CDR3 nucleotides read TGTGCCAGCAGTTTGTTCCAGGGGGGCTACGAGCAGTACTTC. This translates into CASSLFQGGYEQYF.

This clonotype was seen ten or more times. Germline and junction disagree at one end, which may indicate a read error. The rearrangement links TRBV18 to TRBJ1-1; D might be TRBD1 (5 bases). CDR1 KGHSH and CDR2 LQKENI come from the germline V gene. This CDR3 has 13 residues. The CDR3 DNA sequence: TGTGCCAGCTCTCCACAGGAGGGCACTGAAGCTTTCTTT. Its translation is CASSPQEGTEAFF.

This clonotype showed up many times. The CDR3: CASSFRGGTNTGELFF. CDR3 bases: TGTGCCAGCAGTTTTAGGGGGGGGACGAACACCGGGGAGCTGTTTTTT. V gene TRBV28 combines with J gene TRBJ2-2, with D perhaps TRBD2 (7 bases). Trimming shortened V by 3 bases and J by 0 bases, and 11 bases separated the two germline ends. Germline V gene lookup returns CDR1 MDHEN and CDR2 SYDVKM. The length of the CDR3 is 16 residues.

This clonotype was seen a handful of times. V is TRBV7-9 and J is TRBJ1-5; D is ambiguous. V shed 4 bases and J shed 7 bases, with 17 bases lying between them. CDR1 and CDR2 from the germline V gene are SEHNR and FQNEAQ (reference sequence). The CDR3 loop spans 15 amino acids. CDR3 amino acids: CASSSEPGWTQPQHF. The CDR3 region has the DNA TGTGCCAGCAGCTCCGAGCCAGGCTGGACCCAGCCCCAGCATTTT. The full variable domain, completed using reference TRBV7-9 and TRBJ1-5, is DTGVSQNPRHKITKRGQNVTFRCDPISEHNRLYWYRQTLGQGPEFLTYFQNEAQLEKSRLLSDRFSAERPKGSFSTLEIQRTEQGDSAMYLCASSSEPGWTQPQHFGDGTRLSIL.

This clonotype was seen ten or more times. V is TRBV28 and J is TRBJ2-3; no firm D call. Germline V lookup: CDR1 MDHEN, CDR2 SYDVKM. The CDR3 length is 13 residues. The V end was cut by 6 bases, the J end by 3 bases, with 10 bases between. CDR3 protein: CASRPPGTDTQYF. The DNA of the CDR3 is TGTGCCAGCAGACCCCCTGGAACAGATACGCAGTATTTT.

This clonotype has at least ten counts. This sequence joins TRBV15 and TRBJ1-5; a weak D match, TRBD1 (6 bases). CDR3 size: 15 residues. Deletions cut 0 bases from V and 7 bases from J, with 13 bases between. Germline CDR1 LNHNV, CDR2 YYDKDF (reference sequence). The CDR3 here is CATSRDRGLGQPQHF. The CDR3, as DNA: TGTGCCACCAGCAGAGACAGGGGTCTTGGGCAGCCCCAGCATTTT.

This rearrangement joins TRBV28 to TRBJ2-4; the match to TRBD2 covers 7 bases. J gave up 8 bases and V 8 bases, and 12 bases lay outside the gene matches. The CDR3 runs to 14 residues. Germline V CDR1 and CDR2: MDHEN, SYDVKM. The CDR3, as DNA: TGTGCCAGCTGCTGGGGGGGGGGAGGTGACATTCAGTACTTC. This translates into CASCWGGGGDIQYF.

This clonotype occurred many times. The rearrangement uses TRBV7-2 and TRBJ2-2, with TRBD2 identical over 7 bases. CDR1 is SGHTA, CDR2 FQGNSA, per germline. Trimming cost V 5 bases and J 1 base; bases outside gene matches: 1. The CDR3 sequence is 14 residues long. CDR3 DNA sequence: TGTGCCAGCAGCCGGGAGGTGAACACCGGGGAGCTGTTTTTT. Amino acid sequence: CASSREVNTGELFF.

This clonotype was seen at least ten times. The chain couples TRBV6-1 to TRBJ2-1, with 7 bases fitting TRBD2. Germline CDR1 and CDR2: MNHNS and SASEGT. The CDR3 consists of 15 residues. The V and J ends lost 4 bases and 3 bases, in that order; junction bases with no gene match: 6. The CDR3 nucleotides read TGTGCCAGCAGTGGGAGCGGGACCAGCTACAATGAGCAGTTCTTC. Residues: CASSGSGTSYNEQFF.

The chain recombines TRBV6-1 with TRBJ2-7, with no clear D. Trimming shortened V by 7 bases and J by 1 base, and 11 bases separated the two germline ends. CDR1 and CDR2 (germline): MNHNS, SASEGT. The CDR3 covers 13 residues. The CDR3 reads CASNEVISYEQYF. DNA of the CDR3: TGTGCCAGCAATGAGGTTATATCCTACGAGCAGTACTTC.

This clonotype was recorded many times. The chain combines TRBV6-1 with TRBJ2-5; D possibly corresponds to TRBD1 (7 bases). V lost 5 bases to trimming and J lost 3 bases, with 19 bases between them. The CDR3 has 16 residues. Germline values: CDR1 MNHNS, CDR2 SASEGT. CDR3 residues: CASSYSGGRGEETQYF. DNA of the CDR3: TGTGCCAGCAGTTACTCAGGGGGTAGGGGGGAAGAGACCCAGTACTTC.

This clonotype showed up many times. The chain joins TRBV20-1 to TRBJ2-1, with 10 bases lining up with TRBD2. The length of the CDR3 is 14 residues. The V segment lost 2 bases and the J segment 5 bases; nucleotides outside the gene matches: 3. Germline V gives CDR1 DFQATT, CDR2 SNEGSKA (reference sequence). In nucleotides, the CDR3 is TGCAGTGCTAGAAACCTAGCGGGAGACAATGAGCAGTTCTTC. Protein product: CSARNLAGDNEQFF.

This clonotype was found a few times. This chain uses TRBV14 with TRBJ2-7, with 12 nucleotides matching TRBD2. Germline loops: CDR1 SGHDN, CDR2 FVKESK. The CDR3 totals 17 residues. The trim removed 1 base at V and 4 bases at J, leaving 8 bases unmatched. The CDR3 is CASSQALGLAGSYEQYF. As DNA, the CDR3 is TGTGCCAGCAGCCAAGCTCTGGGACTAGCGGGTTCGTACGAGCAGTACTTC.

This clonotype was counted at least ten times. The chain employs TRBV29-1 and TRBJ1-5, with D unclear. V shed 4 bases and J shed 0 bases, with 7 bases lying between them. CDR1 and CDR2 (germline): SQVTM, ANQGSEA. The CDR3 covers 13 residues. The CDR3 loop is CSVAASSNQPQHF. Here the CDR3 DNA reads TGCAGCGTTGCGGCATCTAGCAATCAGCCCCAGCATTTT.

This clonotype was counted a few times. The chain uses TRBV30 and TRBJ2-7; 9 nucleotides line up with TRBD1. This CDR3 comprises 12 residues. The junction had 2 bases not matched to a gene; V was cut back by 5 bases and J by 3 bases. Germline CDR1 reads GTSNPN; CDR2 reads SVGIG (reference sequence). CDR3 sequence (DNA): TGTGCCTGGGGGACAGGGCTCTACGAGCAGTACTTC. Amino acid sequence: CAWGTGLYEQYF.

The chain is built from TRBV20-1 and TRBJ2-5; 13 bases match TRBD2. The junction had 5 bases not matched to a gene; V was cut back by 5 bases and J by 5 bases. Germline CDR1 is DFQATT and CDR2 is SNEGSKA (reference sequence). This CDR3 region has 14 residues. CDR3 sequence: CSAPGLAGRETQYF. The CDR3 nucleotides read TGCAGTGCTCCGGGACTAGCGGGAAGGGAGACCCAGTACTTC.

This clonotype was picked up a small number of times. A much more abundant neighbour one base away suggests this may be a read error. CDR3 sequence: CASSTSGNTIYF. The DNA for the CDR3 is TGTGCCAGCAGTACCTCTGGAAACACCATATATTTT. The chain has TRBV28 and TRBJ1-3; D gene uncertain. Germline values: CDR1 MDHEN, CDR2 SYDVKM. V was cut by 5 bases and J by 0 bases, with 2 bases left in between. There are 12 residues in the CDR3.

With respect to this clonotype: Mismatch with germline at one junction end may stem from a read error. The chain joins TRBV27 to TRBJ2-7; D assignment may be TRBD1 or TRBD2 (6 bases each). The CDR3 spans 16 residues. Germline values: CDR1 MNHEY, CDR2 SMNVEV (reference sequence). CDR3 DNA sequence: TGTGCCAGCAGTTTATTATTCGGGGGCGAGGACTACGTGCAGTACTTC. Translation: CASSLLFGGEDYVQYF.

The chain joins TRBV9 to TRBJ1-4; weak D call: TRBD1 (5 bases). Germline CDR1 is SGDLS and CDR2 is YYNGEE. The CDR3 consists of 15 residues. Trimming shortened V by 0 bases and J by 4 bases, and 10 bases separated the two germline ends. DNA for the CDR3: TGTGCCAGCAGCGTAGAGGGACGGGATAATGAAAAACTGTTTTTT. As protein: CASSVEGRDNEKLFF.

In its sample, this clonotype was seen a few times. The chain carries TRBV6-6 and TRBJ2-5, with a possible D match to TRBD2 (7 bases). V dropped 0 bases and J dropped 2 bases, with 13 bases sitting between them. The length of the CDR3 is 16 residues. The germline V gene has CDR1 MNHNY and CDR2 SVGAGI (reference sequence). The CDR3 coding sequence is TGTGCCAGCAGTTACTCGACAGGCGGGGGTCAAGAGACCCAGTACTTC. It translates to CASSYSTGGGQETQYF.

This clonotype was picked up many times. V is TRBV27 and J is TRBJ2-7; the D is unclear. This CDR3 contains 13 residues. The germline V and J ends were trimmed by 5 bases and 6 bases, with 14 bases remaining between them. Germline-derived CDR1 and CDR2 are MNHEY and SMNVEV (reference sequence). CDR3 in amino acids: CASSQTVVAEQYF. DNA of the CDR3: TGTGCCAGCAGTCAAACGGTGGTGGCCGAGCAGTACTTC.

As for this clonotype: A much larger clone lies one base from this, so it may be a read error. Given the absence of the conserved phenylalanine or tryptophan at the CDR3 end, a read error is likely. The chain joins TRBV28 to TRBJ2-7; D tentatively fits TRBD1 or TRBD2 (5 bases each). Trimming took off 2 bases at V and 2 bases at J, with 13 bases between the two ends. The CDR3 consists of 15 residues. CDR1 MDHEN and CDR2 SYDVKM come from the germline V gene. The CDR3 protein is CASSLKPGRTYEQYL. The CDR3 DNA reads TGTGCCAGCAGTTTAAAACCGGGACGGACCTACGAGCAGTACCTC.